A selection of T cell receptor beta chains follows, all from one sample in a study of shared clonotypes between healthy human individuals. The protocol was immunoSEQ multiplex PCR, while the TCRdb copy is restricted to in-frame clones and leaves out a portion. The sample has about 520,000 clones, more than 75% seen once; the top ten hold about 12%. The sample taken for sequencing was PBMCs. The receptors here all came from a woman aged 40 to 55 in good health. Some clones in this sample may be carry-over from other donors' samples. Each CDR3 is given with its conserved first and last residue. Fields, in order: clone size, J gene, V gene, D gene, CDR3 DNA, CDR3 protein. The D gene is left open where the match is weak. The size entry is marked missing in some rows and otherwise reads once, few, many or a size class.

>NA|TRBJ1-2|TRBV5-4|NA
TGTGCCAGCAGCTTGGTCACGGAAGCTGGCTACACCTTC
CASSLVTEAGYTF
>NA|TRBJ2-2|TRBV21-1|NA
TGTGCCAGCAGCAAAGATAGCACTCAGGGGGCCGACACCGGGGAGCTGTTTTTT
CASSKDSTQGADTGELFF
>NA|TRBJ2-5|TRBV10-2|NA
TGCGCCAGCAGTGAGTGGGAGCTCCTGCAGACCCAGTACTTC
CASSEWELLQTQYF
>NA|TRBJ2-7|TRBV4-3|TRBD2
TGCGCCAGCAGCCAACGACTAGCGGGGAGCTCCTACGAGCAGTACTTC
CASSQRLAGSSYEQYF
>few|TRBJ1-2|TRBV7-9|NA
TGTGCCAGCAGACTGGGCGCAGATGGCTACACCTTC
CASRLGADGYTF
>NA|TRBJ2-3|TRBV2|NA
TGTGCCAGCAGTGTTCCCGGGTCCCCCACAGATACGCAGTATTTT
CASSVPGSPTDTQYF
>NA|TRBJ2-2|TRBV19|TRBD1
TGTGCCAGTAGTCAAAACAGGGGATCCGGGGAGCTGTTTTTT
CASSQNRGSGELFF
>NA|TRBJ2-5|TRBV11-2|TRBD2
TGTGCCAGCAGCTTAGATTGGGCGGGAGAGGAGACCCAGTACTTC
CASSLDWAGEETQYF
>once|TRBJ2-1|TRBV9|TRBD2
TGTGCCAGCAGCTCTAGTGGGAGCGGGATTTACAATGAGCAGTTCTTC
CASSSSGSGIYNEQFF
>few|TRBJ1-5|TRBV19|NA
TGTGCCAGTAGTATAGGTCAGGGTCGCAATCAGCCCCAGCATTTT
CASSIGQGRNQPQHF
>NA|TRBJ2-1|TRBV9|TRBD1
TGTGCCAGCAGCGCCCCTTGCCGGGACAGGGGGACGAATGAGCAGTTCTTC
CASSAPCRDRGTNEQFF
>NA|TRBJ1-2|TRBV20-1|TRBD1
TGCAGTGGGACAGGCAACTATGGCTACACCTTC
CSGTGNYGYTF
>NA|TRBJ1-2|TRBV6-1|TRBD1
TGTGCCAGCAGTGATACGGGACAGGGTTTAAGAGGCTACACCTTC
CASSDTGQGLRGYTF
>NA|TRBJ2-7|TRBV29-1|NA
TGCAGCGTTGGGTTTGGTGGGGTCGAGCAGTACTTC
CSVGFGGVEQYF
>NA|TRBJ1-1|TRBV2|NA
TGTGCCAGCAGCTCGCAGGGGCACACTGAAGCTTTCTTT
CASSSQGHTEAFF
>NA|TRBJ2-2|TRBV9|NA
TGTGCCAGCAGCCCCAACCGCGGCCAATACACCGGGGAGCTGTTTTTT
CASSPNRGQYTGELFF
>few|TRBJ1-4|TRBV4-3|NA
TGCGCCAGCAGCCAAGATCGGGGGGTTTTAGAAAAACTGTTTTTT
CASSQDRGVLEKLFF
>NA|TRBJ2-5|TRBV10-3|NA
TGTGCCAGCAGTGAGTCGTCCAGGGAGACCCAGTACTTC
CASSESSRETQYF
>NA|TRBJ2-7|TRBV7-2|TRBD2
TGTGCCAGCAGCCTCCGAGACGGGAGGACCTACGAGCAGTACTTC
CASSLRDGRTYEQYF
>NA|TRBJ2-7|TRBV7-9|TRBD1
TGTGCCAGCAGCTTAGATTGGGACAGGCCCTCCTACGAGCAGTACTTC
CASSLDWDRPSYEQYF
>NA|TRBJ2-6|TRBV28|NA
TGTGCCAGCGAACTCTCAGGGGTTTCTGGGGCCAACGTCCTGACTTTC
CASELSGVSGANVLTF
>NA|TRBJ2-1|TRBV7-2|TRBD2
TGTGCCAGCAGCAAACTAGCGGGAGGGCCTGGTGAGCAGTTCTTC
CASSKLAGGPGEQFF
>NA|TRBJ1-2|TRBV5-1|NA
TGCGCCAGCCACGAAACCCTCGGGGATGGGCCCTATGGCTACACCTTC
CASHETLGDGPYGYTF
>NA|TRBJ2-1|TRBV30|NA
TGTGCCTGGAGTGGGTCCTCGGCTGGGCCCTACAATGAGCAGTTCTTC
CAWSGSSAGPYNEQFF
>NA|TRBJ1-2|TRBV6-5|NA
TGTGCCAGCAGTTACTCGATAACAGGGTCACACTATGGCTACACCTTC
CASSYSITGSHYGYTF
>NA|TRBJ2-3|TRBV5-1|TRBD2
TGCGCCAGCAGCCCGGGGACTAGCGGGAGGGCCGTAGATACGCAGTATTTT
CASSPGTSGRAVDTQYF
>NA|TRBJ2-1|TRBV6-4|NA
TGTGCCAGCAGTGCCGGGACCTCCTACAATGAGCAGTTCTTC
CASSAGTSYNEQFF
>NA|TRBJ2-1|TRBV27|TRBD2
TGTGCCAGCTCTTATAGCGGGAGAGTAGGCAATGAGCAGTTCTTC
CASSYSGRVGNEQFF
>NA|TRBJ2-1|TRBV19|TRBD2
TGTGCCAGTAGTCTGGGGGGAGGGTCGAGCTCCTACAATGAGCAGTTCTTC
CASSLGGGSSSYNEQFF
>NA|TRBJ2-3|TRBV6-9|NA
TGTGCCAGCAGTCTCCCGTGTGCAGATACGCAGTATTTT
CASSLPCADTQYF
>NA|TRBJ2-5|TRBV5-4|TRBD2
TGTGCCAGCAGTTACCCGACTAGCGGGTTCCAAGAGACCCAGTACTTC
CASSYPTSGFQETQYF
>NA|TRBJ2-2|TRBV5-3|NA
TGTGCCAGAAGCTCGTATTTCCGCCTGAAACACCGGGGAGCTGTTTTT
CARSSYFRLKHRGAVF
>NA|TRBJ2-5|TRBV7-8|NA
TGTGCCAGCAGCTCAAATAGGGGCCTACACGACCAAGAGACCCAGCACTTC
CASSSNRGLHDQETQHF
>NA|TRBJ2-1|TRBV4-3|NA
TGCGCCAGCAGCCAATGGTACGGCGGGGAGCAGTTCTTC
CASSQWYGGEQFF
>NA|TRBJ1-2|TRBV27|TRBD1
TGTGCCAGCAGTTTAAGGTACAGGGGAGGAGGGGGCTACACCTTC
CASSLRYRGGGGYTF
>NA|TRBJ2-7|TRBV6-6|NA
TGTGCCAGCAGGCAGGGCCACGAGCAGTACTTC
CASRQGHEQYF
>once|TRBJ1-1|TRBV19|TRBD1
TGTGCCAGTATTGTAACAGGGGGGGCCACTGAAGCTTTCTTT
CASIVTGGATEAFF
>NA|TRBJ2-5|TRBV27|TRBD2
TGTGCCAGCCGACTAGCGGGAGATTTGGAGACCCAGTACTTC
CASRLAGDLETQYF
>NA|TRBJ1-4|TRBV5-1|NA
TGCGCCAGCAGCCCGGACACCAGTCTTAATGAAAAACTGTTTTTT
CASSPDTSLNEKLFF
>once|TRBJ2-1|TRBV14|NA
TGTGCCAGCAGCCAAGATCGGTCAGGGAAGAAGCGTGGCATCAATGAGCAGTTCTTC
CASSQDRSGKKRGINEQFF
>NA|TRBJ1-2|TRBV5-1|NA
TGCGCCAGCAGCTTGGCCCCGGAGTACTATGGCTACACCTTC
CASSLAPEYYGYTF
>NA|TRBJ2-7|TRBV5-5|NA
TGTGCCAGCAGCCCCCGGGACGGGCGGACGGAGCAGTACTTC
CASSPRDGRTEQYF